The 26 T cell receptor beta chains listed next were all sequenced from one sample in a study of T cells in Graves' hyperthyroidism and ophthalmopathy. TCR beta CDR3 region amplification was performed from RNA transcripts. Using the HTBI primer set, a first-round RT-PCR was run on the TCR CDR3. MiXCR was run by TCRdb on the multiplex PCR reads, yielding one entry per CDR3 protein. The table has some 350,000 distinct CDR3 sequences, around a sixth seen once. What was sequenced was blood. These receptors came from a woman in her late teens or twenties with Graves' hyperthyroidism that later progressed to Graves' ophthalmopathy.

This clonotype appeared a few times. DNA of the CDR3: TGTGCCAGCAGTTTAGCGGGGACCACGAGGGAGCAGTACTTC. Translating it yields CASSLAGTTREQYF. This rearrangement joins TRBV28 to TRBJ2-7; possibly TRBD2 for D (6 bases). Looked up from germline, CDR1 is MDHEN and CDR2 is SYDVKM. Trimming stripped 2 bases from V and 7 bases from J, with 15 bases between. The length of the CDR3 is 14 residues. The full variable domain, completed using reference TRBV28 and TRBJ2-7, is DVKVTQSSRYLVKRTGEKVFLECVQDMDHENMFWYRQDPGLGLRLIYFSYDVKMKEKGDIPEGYSVSREKKERFSLILESASTNQTSMYLCASSLAGTTREQYFGPGTRLTVT.

Written as DNA, the CDR3 is TGTGCCTGGAGTCGCACAGGGGGCGGTTACGAGCAGTACTTC. It translates to CAWSRTGGGYEQYF. The J gene is TRBJ2-7, the V gene TRBV30, with TRBD1 matching 9 bases. Per germline, CDR1 GTSNPN and CDR2 SVGIG (reference sequence). V dropped 2 bases and J dropped 4; count of bases not matched to a gene: 6. The CDR3 covers 14 residues.

This clonotype has ten or more counts. V usage is TRBV7-2 and J usage is TRBJ2-7, with 11 nucleotides matching TRBD2. J lost 1 base, V lost 3 bases, and 2 bases had no gene match. The CDR3 is 15 residues long. Germline V gene data show CDR1 as SGHTA and CDR2 as FQGNSA. DNA of the CDR3: TGTGCCAGCAGCTTCGGGACTAGCGGATCCTACGAGCAGTACTTC. Amino acids: CASSFGTSGSYEQYF.

This clonotype was recorded at least ten times. The V call is TRBV6-5, the J call TRBJ2-5; possibly TRBD2 for D (6 bases). Germline CDR1 is MNHEY and CDR2 is SVGAGI. This CDR3 is built from 14 residues. V gave up 0 bases and J gave up 7 bases, with 12 bases separating them. The CDR3 sequence is CASSYSDGRGTQYF. The CDR3, as DNA: TGTGCCAGCAGTTACTCGGACGGGAGAGGGACCCAGTACTTC.

This clonotype appeared many times. The J gene is TRBJ1-2, the V gene TRBV28; D uncertain. CDR3 length equals 12 residues. V shed 5 bases and J shed 7 bases, with 11 bases lying between them. Germline CDR1 is MDHEN and CDR2 is SYDVKM. The CDR3 is CASSTPTSGYTF. CDR3 nucleotides: TGTGCCAGCAGTACACCCACGAGTGGCTACACCTTC.

This clonotype was observed many times. The CDR3 DNA follows: TGTGCCAGCAGTCAGGACCTGAGCACAGATACGCAGTATTTT. Its protein product is CASSQDLSTDTQYF. This chain connects TRBV12-3 or TRBV12-4 to TRBJ2-3; no definite D call. The V end was cut by 5 bases, the J end by 0 bases, with 9 bases between. This CDR3 comprises 14 residues.

The J gene is TRBJ2-3, the V gene TRBV4-1; D perhaps matches TRBD2 (6 bases). Germline V CDR1 and CDR2: MGHRA, YSYEKL. Trimming removed 1 base from V and 1 base from J, with 12 bases in between. The CDR3 runs to 16 residues. CDR3 sequence (DNA): TGCGCCAGCAGCCAAGGGGGAGCGGGCCGCACAGATACGCAGTATTTT. Translation: CASSQGGAGRTDTQYF.

This clonotype has more than one count but fewer than ten. The chain links TRBV28 to TRBJ2-7; the D is unclear. Trimming removed 3 bases at V and 2 bases at J, with 8 bases between. Germline V gene lookup returns CDR1 MDHEN and CDR2 SYDVKM. This CDR3 is 13 amino acids long. Here the CDR3 reads CASSLQPPYEQYF. The CDR3 DNA sequence: TGTGCCAGCAGTTTGCAGCCGCCCTACGAGCAGTACTTC.

This clonotype was detected a few times. This chain joins TRBV3-1 and TRBJ2-7; 9 nucleotides match TRBD1. With 5 bases clipped from V and 5 bases from J, the junction kept 7 bases outside the gene matches. Germline values: CDR1 LGHDT, CDR2 YNNKEL (reference sequence). This CDR3 spans 14 amino acids. In DNA form, the CDR3 reads TGTGCCAGCAGCGGCGACAGGGGGTCCCACGAGCAGTACTTC. Its translation is CASSGDRGSHEQYF.

This clonotype came up many times. The chain has TRBV28 and TRBJ2-7, with D unresolved. Germline CDR1 is MDHEN and CDR2 is SYDVKM. Deletions cut 3 bases from V and 5 bases from J, with 2 bases between. The CDR3 spans 10 residues. CDR3 in amino acids: CASSFHEQYF. CDR3 DNA: TGTGCCAGCAGTTTCCACGAGCAGTACTTC.

The chain combines TRBV6-2 or TRBV6-3 with TRBJ2-1; no clear D. CDR1 and CDR2 from the germline V gene are MNHEY and SVGEGT. Between the trimmed V and J ends, which lost 8 bases and 15 bases, there was a span of 20 bases. This CDR3 has 12 residues. The CDR3 DNA reads TGTGCCAGCGGAAACTACCTCTCTGCTCCGTTCTTC. Translated: CASGNYLSAPFF.

There are many counts of this clonotype. This chain uses TRBV5-1 with TRBJ2-2; D uncertain. V lost 2 bases and J 7 bases, leaving 9 bases between the germline ends. In germline, CDR1 is SGHRS, CDR2 YFSETQ. CDR3 size: 13 residues. CDR3 DNA: TGCGCCAGCAGCTTAAGAGACCGCGGGGAGCTGTTTTTT. It is translated as CASSLRDRGELFF.

This clonotype came up many times. This rearrangement joins TRBV20-1 to TRBJ1-5, with 7 bases fitting TRBD1. Germline assignment: CDR1 DFQATT and CDR2 SNEGSKA (reference sequence). This CDR3 spans 15 amino acids. V lost 5 bases to trimming and J lost 1 base; unmatched junction nucleotides: 8. In DNA, the CDR3 is TGCAGTGCTCGGGACAGCAAAATGAGCAATCAGCCCCAGCATTTT. This translates into CSARDSKMSNQPQHF.

This clonotype has a count of ten or more. This chain joins TRBV30 and TRBJ1-4; 10 positions agree with TRBD1. There are 15 residues in the CDR3. The V segment lost 4 bases and the J segment 7 bases; nucleotides outside the gene matches: 9. CDR1 and CDR2 from the germline V gene are GTSNPN and SVGIG (reference sequence). The DNA of the CDR3 is TGTGCCTGGAACCGACAGGGGGCGCGTGGTGAAAAACTGTTTTTT. Translated, it gives CAWNRQGARGEKLFF.

This sequence joins TRBV4-1 and TRBJ2-5; possibly TRBD1 for D (6 bases). The germline V and J ends were trimmed by 2 bases and 7 bases, with 17 bases remaining between them. This CDR3 spans 15 amino acids. Per the germline V gene, CDR1 is MGHRA and CDR2 is YSYEKL. For the CDR3, the DNA is TGCGCCAGCAGCCAACTAGGACAGCCCAAAGGGACCCAGTACTTC. Amino acid sequence: CASSQLGQPKGTQYF.

This clonotype appeared a few times. This rearrangement joins TRBV9 to TRBJ2-7; 9 positions agree with TRBD1. The V gene's germline CDR1 is SGDLS and CDR2 YYNGEE. The CDR3 has 12 residues. Here the CDR3 DNA reads TGTGCGTTAGGACAGGGGTCCAGCGAGCAGTACTTC. Protein: CALGQGSSEQYF.

This clonotype was found many times. The J gene is TRBJ2-1, the V gene TRBV6-1, with 11 bases that match TRBD1. Unmatched junction bases numbered 5, after V lost 6 bases and J lost 4 bases. The germline V gene has CDR1 MNHNS and CDR2 SASEGT. The CDR3 is 15 residues long. CDR3 in amino acids: CASSLGTGGYNEQFF. Written as DNA, the CDR3 is TGTGCCAGCAGCCTCGGGACAGGGGGATACAATGAGCAGTTCTTC.

At least ten counts were recorded for this clonotype. The rearrangement links TRBV20-1 to TRBJ2-2; 10 positions match TRBD2. After removal of 5 bases from V and 4 bases from J, the junction contained 10 bases not matched to a gene. Per the germline V gene, CDR1 is DFQATT and CDR2 is SNEGSKA (reference sequence). This CDR3 region has 16 residues. The CDR3 nucleotides read TGCAGTGCTGGGGCTGTGCTAGCGGGAGTCACCGGGGAGCTGTTTTTT. Translated: CSAGAVLAGVTGELFF.

There are many counts of this clonotype. CDR3 sequence: CSATQGTTEQYF. The CDR3 DNA reads TGCAGTGCTACGCAGGGCACCACCGAGCAGTACTTC. The rearrangement joins TRBV20-1 to TRBJ2-7, with TRBD1 as a possible D gene (5 bases). V dropped 4 bases and J dropped 6 bases, with 13 bases sitting between them. The length of the CDR3 is 12 residues. CDR1 and CDR2 (germline): DFQATT, SNEGSKA (reference sequence).

This clonotype was counted between two and nine times. The chain employs TRBV19 and TRBJ1-2, with a possible D match to TRBD1 (5 bases). Trimming took 3 bases from V and 8 from J, leaving 22 bases between them. Per germline, CDR1 LNHDA and CDR2 SQIVND (reference sequence). There are 16 residues in the CDR3. The CDR3 DNA follows: TGTGCCAGTAGTATCATATCTGGATTAGGGGAAGACGGCTACACCTTC. This sequence encodes CASSIISGLGEDGYTF. The full variable domain, rest sourced from reference TRBV19 and TRBJ1-2, is DGGITQSPKYLFRKEGQNVTLSCEQNLNHDAMYWYRQDPGQGLRLIYYSQIVNDFQKGDIAEGYSVSREKKESFPLTVTSAQKNPTAFYLCASSIISGLGEDGYTFGSGTRLTVV.

This clonotype was counted between two and nine times. This chain joins TRBV28 and TRBJ2-2, with D possibly TRBD2 on 5 matching bases. Germline CDR1 MDHEN, CDR2 SYDVKM. The CDR3 has 15 residues. The ends were cut back, 6 bases at V and 5 bases at J, with 16 bases in the middle. The DNA of the CDR3 is TGTGCCAGCAGCTTGTCAACCGGGGAGACCGGGGAGCTGTTTTTT. Translated: CASSLSTGETGELFF.

With regard to this clonotype: Sequence at one end of the junction differs from germline and may be a read error. V gene TRBV28 combines with J gene TRBJ2-4, with D uncertain. The CDR3 extends over 18 amino acids. Germline CDR1 MDHEN, CDR2 SYDVKM. The CDR3 sequence: CASSRDRERMVSKNIQCF. In DNA, the CDR3 is TGTGCCAGCAGTCGTGACCGAGAGAGGATGGTATCCAAAAACATTCAGTGCTTC. Together with reference TRBV28 and TRBJ2-4, the CDR3 gives the full variable domain: DVKVTQSSRYLVKRTGEKVFLECVQDMDHENMFWYRQDPGLGLRLIYFSYDVKMKEKGDIPEGYSVSREKKERFSLILESASTNQTSMYLCASSRDRERMVSKNIQCFGAGTRLSVL.

A few counts support this clonotype. The chain recombines TRBV9 with TRBJ2-3; no reliable D call. Germline V gives CDR1 SGDLS, CDR2 YYNGEE. Trimming shortened V by 2 bases and J by 2 bases, and 9 bases separated the two germline ends. This CDR3 has 14 residues. The CDR3 DNA reads TGTGCCAGCAGCGTCCGGGCCGTCACAGATACGCAGTATTTT. Amino acids: CASSVRAVTDTQYF.

This clonotype was seen many times. V and J are TRBV2 and TRBJ2-1; D is ambiguous. Germline CDR1 reads SNHLY; CDR2 reads FYNNEI. The CDR3 totals 14 residues. Trimming stripped 6 bases from V and 5 bases from J, with 14 bases between. In nucleotides, the CDR3 is TGTGCCAGCAGGGGCCTGAGACCCGACAATGAGCAGTTCTTC. Its protein product is CASRGLRPDNEQFF. Combining the CDR3 with reference TRBV2 and TRBJ2-1 gives the whole variable domain EPEVTQTPSHQVTQMGQEVILRCVPISNHLYFYWYRQILGQKVEFLVSFYNNEISEKSEIFDDQFSVERPDGSNFTLKIRSTKLEDSAMYFCASRGLRPDNEQFFGPGTRLTVL.

This clonotype showed up many times. The V call is TRBV11-2, the J call TRBJ2-5, with TRBD1 identical over 7 bases. Germline CDR1 reads SGHAT; CDR2 reads FQNNGV. Trimming removed 5 bases from V and 2 bases from J; junction bases left unmatched: 8. The CDR3 runs to 15 residues. The CDR3 nucleotides are TGTGCCAGCAGCATAGCCGGGACAGTACAAGAGACCCAGTACTTC. Residues: CASSIAGTVQETQYF. Using reference TRBV11-2 and TRBJ2-5 for the parts outside the CDR3, the full variable domain is EAGVAQSPRYKIIEKRQSVAFWCNPISGHATLYWYQQILGQGPKLLIQFQNNGVVDDSQLPKDRFSAERLKGVDSTLKIQPAKLEDSAVYLCASSIAGTVQETQYFGPGTRLLVL.

This clonotype was detected ten times or more. The chain is built from TRBV15 and TRBJ2-1; no clear D gene. The CDR3 extends over 15 amino acids. Germline values: CDR1 LNHNV, CDR2 YYDKDF (reference sequence). V lost 0 bases to trimming and J lost 6 bases, with 12 bases between them. DNA of the CDR3: TGTGCCACCAGCAGAGATGGCACTCCGAGCAATGAGCAGTTCTTC. It specifies CATSRDGTPSNEQFF.